This TCR beta chain was found in a study of T cell responses to AZD1222 COVID-19 vaccine. Study outcomes and limitations: Among those given AZD1222, only five or six were seropositive at baseline.

Notes on this clone: What it binds is unknown.

Germline CDR1 LGHDT, CDR2 YNNKEL (reference sequence). There are 16 residues in the CDR3. V dropped 3 bases and J dropped 0 bases, with 12 bases sitting between them. The table came from immunoSEQ multiplex PCR; TCRdb's copy has only in-frame clones and leaves some out. The sample records 140,000 to 150,000 clones, approximately 88% being singletons. The chain is built from TRBV3-1 (or the pseudogene TRBV3-2) and TRBJ2-1, with D unresolved. The sequence came from an adult in good health. Material: peripheral blood, obtained on day 0 of AZD1222 vaccination. CDR3 sequence (DNA): TGTGCCAGCAGCCACGGCGCCCCGAGCTCCTACAATGAGCAGTTCTTC. Translated: CASSHGAPSSYNEQFF.